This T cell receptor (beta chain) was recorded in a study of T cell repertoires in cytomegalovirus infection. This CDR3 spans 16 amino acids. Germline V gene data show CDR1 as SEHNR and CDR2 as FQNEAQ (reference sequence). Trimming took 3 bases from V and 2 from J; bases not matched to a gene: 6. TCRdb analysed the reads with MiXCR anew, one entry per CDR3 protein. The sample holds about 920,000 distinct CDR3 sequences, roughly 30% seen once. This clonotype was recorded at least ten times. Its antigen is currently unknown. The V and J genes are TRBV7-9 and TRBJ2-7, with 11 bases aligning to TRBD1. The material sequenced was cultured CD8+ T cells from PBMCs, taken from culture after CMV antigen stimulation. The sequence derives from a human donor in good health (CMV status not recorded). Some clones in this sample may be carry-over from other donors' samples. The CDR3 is CASSFPGTGGTYEQYF. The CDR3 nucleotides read TGTGCCAGCAGCTTCCCTGGGACAGGGGGTACCTACGAGCAGTACTTC.